The TCR beta chain under discussion was sequenced for a study of T cells in Graves' hyperthyroidism and ophthalmopathy. Study summary: Peripheral blood draws took place at initial diagnosis, ahead of any treatment. Study-wide points: Stable hyperthyroidism and ophthalmopathy were separated using 13 V-J signatures. Also found in blood were most expanded thyroid clonotypes above 0.001.

A note on this clonotype: Its antigen is as yet unknown.

Template material for amplifying TCR beta CDR3 regions consisted of RNA transcripts. The HTBI primer set was used in a first-round RT-PCR of the TCR CDR3. MiXCR, run by TCRdb on the multiplex PCR reads, gives a single entry per CDR3 protein. The sample carries fewer than 600,000 distinct CDR3 sequences, 14% recorded once. The CDR3 loop spans 14 amino acids. CDR1 and CDR2 (germline): DFQATT, SNEGSKA (reference sequence). Between the trimmed V and J ends, which lost 6 bases and 0 bases, there was a span of 14 bases. Subjects aged 18 to 65 presented with newly diagnosed hyperthyroidism of less than 2 months' duration.

The origin of this receptor is a woman aged 35 to 49 with Graves' hyperthyroidism. The sequencing sample was made of blood. The gene calls are TRBV20-1 and TRBJ1-1; D remains ambiguous. The CDR3, as DNA: TGCAGTGCGAGGGTCGTCAGTCTGAACACTGAAGCTTTCTTT. Translating it yields CSARVVSLNTEAFF.